This T cell receptor beta chain was recovered during a study of PD-1 blockade in classical Hodgkin lymphoma. Study-wide background: Each patient was given nivolumab 3 mg/kg through a vein every 2 weeks. Study results and limitations: The baseline diversity of complete responders showed similarity to that of newly diagnosed patients. Newly diagnosed patients were reported to exhibit reduced baseline TCR diversity relative to healthy donors.

Time point described: cycle 4 day 1 (C4D1), after 5 to 7 weeks of nivolumab. Each and every patient relapsed after autologous stem cell transplantation, and patients got differing brentuximab vedotin exposure. Isolation of CD4+ T cells from thawed PBMCs was performed by magnetic negative selection. A remark on this clone: The antigen is unknown.

V was shortened by 1 base and J by 4 bases, with 13 bases between the two germline ends. Germline V gene lookup returns CDR1 SGHVS and CDR2 FQNEAQ. The CDR3 contains 15 residues. Measured with immunoSEQ multiplex PCR; TCRdb has only the in-frame clones, and not every one. Among fewer than 35,000 clones listed, around 84% were seen once. The source material was CD4+ T cells from blood, sampled before the fourth cycle of nivolumab. This TCR was sampled from a human donor with classical Hodgkin lymphoma. This rearrangement joins TRBV7-8 to TRBJ1-2, with a tentative D call TRBD1 (6 bases). DNA of the CDR3: TGTGCCAGCAGCTTAGATAGAGAGACAGGCTATGGCTACACCTTC. It is translated as CASSLDRETGYGYTF.